Following are 11 T cell receptor beta chains from one sample sequenced in a study of lymphopenia after photon versus proton radiotherapy. Repertoires were generated with immunoSEQ multiplex PCR, while TCRdb's copy carries only in-frame clones and drops some. The sample has 25,000 to 40,000 clones; over 75% are singletons. This sample comprised peripheral blood, obtained from a patient treated with proton-based radiotherapy. The receptor set was obtained from a woman in her 70s with pancreatic cancer.

V gene TRBV15 combines with J gene TRBJ1-5; 7 bases agree with TRBD1. The CDR3 sequence is 17 residues long. CDR1 and CDR2 (germline): LNHNV, YYDKDF (reference sequence). Trimming removed 1 base from V and 3 bases from J; junction bases left unmatched: 9. The CDR3 DNA is TGTGCCACCAGCAGAGGACCCCAGGGGGGCCTCAATCAGCCCCAGCATTTT. It encodes CATSRGPQGGLNQPQHF.

The V gene is TRBV9, the J gene TRBJ2-5, with TRBD2 identical over 12 bases. The CDR3 is made up of 14 amino acids. The germline V gene has CDR1 SGDLS and CDR2 YYNGEE. The J segment lost 5 bases and the V segment lost 1 base, leaving 0 bases of the junction unmatched. DNA for the CDR3: TGTGCCAGCAGCGTAACTAGCGGGAGGGAGACCCAGTACTTC. Translating it yields CASSVTSGRETQYF. Complete variable domain (other parts from reference TRBV9 and TRBJ2-5): DSGVTQTPKHLITATGQRVTLRCSPRSGDLSVYWYQQSLDQGLQFLIQYYNGEERAKGNILERFSAQQFPDLHSELNLSSLELGDSALYFCASSVTSGRETQYFGPGTRLLVL.

V is TRBV7-9 and J is TRBJ2-3; 7 nucleotides match TRBD1. This CDR3 is built from 16 residues. The trim removed 2 bases at V and 4 bases at J, leaving 9 bases unmatched. Germline V lookup: CDR1 SEHNR, CDR2 FQNEAQ (reference sequence). The CDR3 region is CASSLTGEPRADTQYF. The CDR3 DNA follows: TGTGCCAGCAGCTTAACAGGGGAACCTCGCGCAGATACGCAGTATTTT.

The V call is TRBV28, the J call TRBJ2-1, with 8 bases that match TRBD2. The CDR3 loop spans 12 amino acids. The V and J ends lost 11 bases and 7 bases, in that order; junction bases with no gene match: 7. CDR1 is MDHEN, CDR2 SYDVKM, per germline. The CDR3 DNA reads as TGTGCCTCAGCGGGAGTCCGGAATGAGCAGTTCTTC. Its protein product is CASAGVRNEQFF.

Written as DNA, the CDR3 is TGTGCCAGCAGCTCCCAGGAGACAGCTCTAGCCAAAAACATTCAGTACTTC. As protein: CASSSQETALAKNIQYF. The gene calls are TRBV7-8 and TRBJ2-4, with D possibly TRBD1 on 5 matching bases. Trimming shortened V by 4 bases and J by 0 bases, and 16 bases separated the two germline ends. The CDR3 is 17 amino acids. The germline V gene encodes CDR1 SGHVS and CDR2 FQNEAQ.

In its sample, this clone ranks as medium-sized (0.01 to 0.1%). V is TRBV15 and J is TRBJ2-7, with 11 bases lining up with TRBD1. The trim removed 2 bases at V and 3 bases at J, leaving 6 bases unmatched. CDR3 length equals 16 residues. Germline CDR1 reads LNHNV; CDR2 reads YYDKDF (reference sequence). CDR3 nucleotide sequence: TGTGCCACCAGCAGAAAAGTAGGGACAGGGGGCTACGAGCAGTACTTC. Encoded protein: CATSRKVGTGGYEQYF.

This CDR3 is CASSQERQRGNNEQFF. As DNA, the CDR3 is TGCGCCAGCAGCCAAGAACGGCAGCGGGGAAACAATGAGCAGTTCTTC. The chain has TRBV4-3 and TRBJ2-1; 7 bases map to TRBD2. CDR3 size: 16 residues. The trim removed 0 bases at V and 5 bases at J, leaving 7 bases unmatched. Looked up from germline, CDR1 is LGHNA and CDR2 is YSLEER.

Remarks on this clone: A junction end diverges from the germline sequence, so it may reflect a read error. This specimen includes other DNA sequences encoding the same CDR3. The V call is TRBV29-1, the J call TRBJ1-1; no clear D gene. This CDR3 region has 11 residues. The germline V gene encodes CDR1 SQVTM and CDR2 ANQGSEA. In DNA, the CDR3 is TGTAGCGCCCGACAGAACACTGAAGCTTTCTTT. Residues: CSARQNTEAFF.

The rearrangement links TRBV19 to TRBJ1-1; D remains unclear. V lost 3 bases, J lost 1 base, and 9 bases lay in between. CDR3 length: 14 amino acids. CDR1 LNHDA and CDR2 SQIVND come from the germline V gene (reference sequence). The CDR3 bases are TGTGCCAGTAGTATGAGGTCAGCGAACACTGAAGCTTTCTTT. Its translation is CASSMRSANTEAFF.

The chain employs TRBV2 and TRBJ1-5, with 9 positions matching TRBD1. The CDR3 consists of 18 residues. After removal of 6 bases from V and 0 bases from J, the junction contained 12 bases not matched to a gene. From germline, CDR1 is SNHLY and CDR2 FYNNEI. The CDR3 here is CASSVRTGGGYSNQPQHF. CDR3 coding DNA: TGTGCCAGCAGCGTGCGTACAGGGGGCGGATATAGCAATCAGCCCCAGCATTTT.

The chain couples TRBV6-6 to TRBJ1-1, with D hard to call. From germline, CDR1 is MNHNY and CDR2 SVGAGI (reference sequence). The V gene lost 2 bases and the J gene lost 3 bases, with 7 bases spanning the gap. This CDR3 is 13 amino acids long. For the CDR3, the DNA is TGTGCCAGCAGTTACCCGGGGTACACTGAAGCTTTCTTT. Protein sequence: CASSYPGYTEAFF.